The source of this T cell receptor beta chain is a study of T cell changes during pregnancy in multiple sclerosis. Profiling relied on immunoSEQ multiplex PCR, and the TCRdb table lists in-frame clones only, not all of them. The table lists over 45,000 clones, over 75% of them singletons, with roughly 2% in the top ten. The CDR3 contains 11 residues. Germline CDR1 and CDR2: SQVTM and ANQGSEA. The V gene lost 4 bases and the J gene lost 3 bases, with 6 bases spanning the gap. The sequence came from a female donor in good health, enrolled as a control in a pregnancy study. V is TRBV29-1 and J is TRBJ1-2; D gene unclear. The sample consisted of peripheral blood, taken in the first trimester of pregnancy. The CDR3 reads CSVVTDYGYTF. The CDR3 bases are TGCAGCGTTGTCACGGACTATGGCTACACCTTC.